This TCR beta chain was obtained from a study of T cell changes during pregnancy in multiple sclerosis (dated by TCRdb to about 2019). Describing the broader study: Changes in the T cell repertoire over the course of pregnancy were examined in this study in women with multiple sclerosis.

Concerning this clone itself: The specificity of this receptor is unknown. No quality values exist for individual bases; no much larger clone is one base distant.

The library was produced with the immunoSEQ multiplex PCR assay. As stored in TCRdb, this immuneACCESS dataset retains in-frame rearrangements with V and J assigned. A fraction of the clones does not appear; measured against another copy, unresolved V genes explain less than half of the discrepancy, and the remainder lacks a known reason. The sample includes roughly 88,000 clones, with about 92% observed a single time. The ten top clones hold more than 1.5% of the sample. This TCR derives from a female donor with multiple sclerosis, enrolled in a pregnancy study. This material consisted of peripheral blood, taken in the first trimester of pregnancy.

The CDR3 is CASSQVGTGSREKLFF. In nucleotide form, the sequence is TGTGCCAGCAGCCAAGTTGGCACAGGGAGTCGGGAAAAACTGTTTTTT. The chain is made from TRBV14 and TRBJ1-4; the D segment could be TRBD1, given 6 matching bases. CDR1 and CDR2, per the germline V gene, are SGHDN and FVKESK. The CDR3 covers 16 residues, taking in both the cysteine and the phenylalanine. Left in the record is the CDR3 DNA by itself, 48 bases read in frame from the first base. Deletion took 1 base off V and 8 bases off J, with a span of 17 bases between the germline ends.